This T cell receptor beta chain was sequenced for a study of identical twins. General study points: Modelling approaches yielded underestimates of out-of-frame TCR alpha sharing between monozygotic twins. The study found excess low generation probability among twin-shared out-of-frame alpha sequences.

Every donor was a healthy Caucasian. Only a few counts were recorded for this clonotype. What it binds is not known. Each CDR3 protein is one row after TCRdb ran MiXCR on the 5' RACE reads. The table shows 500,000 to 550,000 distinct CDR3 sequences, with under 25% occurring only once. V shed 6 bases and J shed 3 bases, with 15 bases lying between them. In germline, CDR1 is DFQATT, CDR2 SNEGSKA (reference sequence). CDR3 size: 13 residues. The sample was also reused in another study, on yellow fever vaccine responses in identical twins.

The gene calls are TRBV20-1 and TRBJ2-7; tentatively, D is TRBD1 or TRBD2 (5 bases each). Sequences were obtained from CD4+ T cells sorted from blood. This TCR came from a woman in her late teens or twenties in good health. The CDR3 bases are TGCAGTGCCTCCCTCGGGGCCTACTACGAGCAGTACTTC. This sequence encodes CSASLGAYYEQYF.